The TCR beta chain under discussion was sequenced for a study of blood T cell repertoires in COVID-19. Overall study: The samples span acute and convalescent COVID-19 from the United States, Italy and Spain. Sample material is recorded as cDNA or gDNA derived from T cells, B-cell-depleted T cells, or PBMCs.

This clone was counted only a few times. Enrollment of patients from Seattle took place during active infection, with longitudinal follow-up. Per the authors' pipeline: Amplifying reference gene primers gave estimates of nucleated cell counts. Generated by immunoSEQ multiplex PCR, the TCRdb table keeps only in-frame clones and is missing some. The V and J calls and clone size are taken from that table; D and trimming were inferred from the DNA. Among a few hundred thousand clones listed, around 92% were seen once. The germline CDR1 and CDR2 sequences are KGHSH and LQKENI. After removal of 3 bases from V and 2 bases from J, the junction contained 6 bases not matched to a gene. The CDR3 sequence is 15 residues long.

Input material: peripheral blood. The sequence was obtained from a woman younger than 45 with COVID-19, enrolled during active disease. The V call is TRBV18, the J call TRBJ2-7; 8 nucleotides agree with TRBD1. The CDR3 DNA reads TGTGCCAGCTCACCGGGACAGGCGGGGACCTACGAGCAGTACTTC. As protein: CASSPGQAGTYEQYF.